The present TCR beta chain was sequenced within a study of cytomegalovirus exposure and HLA in healthy donors. When sampled, the donors appeared nominally healthy, though they likely had unrecorded immune exposures. The CDR3 runs 14 residues. CDR1 MNHEY and CDR2 SVGAGI come from the germline V gene. With V trimmed by 5 bases and J by 4 bases, 5 bases remained unmatched. In the PCR, 60 Vbeta and 13 Jbeta primers were used. Sequencing used immunoSEQ multiplex PCR; TCRdb keeps in-frame clones, though not all of them. The sample carries around 130,000 clones, 65% to 85% recorded once. Study outcomes and limitations: Researchers counted 150 to 200 TCR beta chains as cytomegalovirus-associated.

This clone was detected only once. Its specificity is unknown. The rearrangement links TRBV6-5 to TRBJ2-7, with 10 nucleotides matching TRBD1. The TCR sequence derives from a woman in her late teens or twenties in good health and CMV-seronegative. The sequenced sample was PBMCs. The CDR3 protein is CASSLRDRGYEQYF. In nucleotides, the CDR3 is TGTGCCAGCAGTCTCCGGGACAGGGGATACGAGCAGTACTTC.